The 19 T cell receptor beta chains presented below share a single source sample, sequenced in a study of blood T cell repertoires in COVID-19. TCRdb's copy holds only in-frame clones and misses some; the assay was immunoSEQ multiplex PCR. The sample includes about 110,000 clones, 70% to 90% of them seen just once. The specimen sequenced was peripheral blood. Receptors originate from a woman in her seventies who had recovered from COVID-19.

This chain connects TRBV7-9 to TRBJ2-1; 11 nucleotides match TRBD1. V lost 5 bases and J lost 0; bases outside the gene matches: 6. The CDR3 runs 17 residues. Per the germline V gene, CDR1 is SEHNR and CDR2 is FQNEAQ (reference sequence). The CDR3 protein is CASSGQGAASSYNEQFF. For the CDR3, the DNA is TGTGCCAGCAGCGGACAGGGGGCGGCTAGCTCCTACAATGAGCAGTTCTTC.

The chain uses TRBV6-2 or TRBV6-3 and TRBJ2-3; TRBD1 might be the D (6 bases). This CDR3 contains 17 residues. V lost 4 bases and J 5 bases, leaving 22 bases between the germline ends. Per the germline V gene, CDR1 is MNHEY and CDR2 is SVGEGT. This CDR3 reads CASSSHTQRGGKDTQYF. In DNA form, the CDR3 reads TGTGCCAGCAGTTCCCACACGCAAAGAGGGGGTAAAGATACGCAGTATTTT.

This clone was counted a single time. V and J are TRBV21-1 and TRBJ2-7; the D call in the table, TRBD1, was not verified against the DNA. TRBV21-1 is labeled a pseudogene. CDR3 length: 13 residues. CDR3 nucleotides: TGTGCCTGGGAACCGGGACAGGGCTACGAGCAGTACTTC. It translates to CAWEPGQGYEQYF.

This clone was seen a handful of times. The rearrangement uses TRBV24-1 and TRBJ2-7, with a weak D call TRBD1 (6 bases). From germline, CDR1 is KGHDR and CDR2 SFDVKD. The CDR3 sequence is 13 residues long. The V and J ends lost 4 bases and 4 bases respectively, with 10 bases between them. The CDR3 reads CATSDRDTYEQYF. Here the CDR3 DNA reads TGTGCCACCAGTGACAGGGACACGTACGAGCAGTACTTC.

The chain joins TRBV5-1 to TRBJ1-6; D is ambiguous. CDR1 is SGHRS and CDR2 is YFSETQ in the germline V gene. The CDR3 has 17 amino acids. Between the trimmed V and J ends, which lost 1 base and 0 bases, there was a span of 11 bases. The CDR3, as DNA: TGCGCCAGCAGCTTGACGGTCCTAAGCTCCTATAATTCACCCCTCCACTTT. Its protein is CASSLTVLSSYNSPLHF.

This clone is a singleton in its sample. This chain uses TRBV24-1 with TRBJ1-2; 7 bases map to TRBD1. Looked up from germline, CDR1 is KGHDR and CDR2 is SFDVKD. The CDR3 is 14 residues long. V was pared by 4 bases and J by 2 bases, with 3 bases of the junction left unmatched. CDR3 loop: CATSDPTGNYGYTF. The CDR3 bases are TGTGCCACCAGTGACCCGACAGGGAACTATGGCTACACCTTC.

The CDR3 loop is CASSRGTSGSSSYEQYF. CDR3 in DNA: TGCGCCAGCAGCCGTGGGACTAGCGGGTCGAGCTCCTACGAGCAGTACTTC. The chain uses TRBV5-1 and TRBJ2-7; TRBD2 aligns across 12 bases. J was trimmed by 0 bases and V by 4 bases; bases with no gene match: 8. Germline V gene data show CDR1 as SGHRS and CDR2 as YFSETQ. CDR3 length: 17 amino acids.

The chain employs TRBV7-9 and TRBJ2-1; D is undetermined. Between the trimmed V and J ends, which lost 1 base and 7 bases, there was a span of 8 bases. This CDR3 comprises 13 residues. Germline V gene data show CDR1 as SEHNR and CDR2 as FQNEAQ (reference sequence). CDR3 amino acids: CASSLGANNEQFF. As DNA, the CDR3 is TGTGCCAGCAGCTTAGGGGCTAATAATGAGCAGTTCTTC.

The J gene is TRBJ1-6, the V gene TRBV28; D ambiguous. CDR3 length: 16 amino acids. Trimming stripped 6 bases from V and 4 bases from J, with 16 bases between. CDR1 and CDR2 (germline): MDHEN, SYDVKM. This chain's CDR3 is CASRPSGYGYNSPLHF. CDR3 nucleotides: TGTGCCAGCAGACCGTCGGGGTACGGATATAATTCACCCCTCCACTTT.

This chain uses TRBV7-2 with TRBJ2-1, with D perhaps matching TRBD2 (8 bases). The CDR3 has 19 residues. Germline V gene sequence: CDR1 SGHTA, CDR2 FQGNSA. V gave up 5 bases and J gave up 4 bases, with 27 bases separating them. The DNA for the CDR3 is TGTGCCAGCAGCCCAGGGGGGCAGGGTAAGGGACTAGGATACAATGAGCAGTTCTTC. It specifies CASSPGGQGKGLGYNEQFF.

The chain carries TRBV28 and TRBJ2-7, with D maybe TRBD1 (6 bases). CDR1 and CDR2 (germline): MDHEN, SYDVKM. CDR3 size: 16 residues. V was trimmed by 7 bases and J by 4 bases, leaving 23 bases between them. CDR3: CASTLFFGTRGYEQYF. CDR3 DNA: TGTGCCAGCACCCTCTTTTTCGGGACCAGGGGTTACGAGCAGTACTTC.

CDR3 sequence reads: CAIRAGTSGRASDTQYF. Written as DNA, the CDR3 is TGTGCCATCAGGGCCGGGACTAGCGGGAGGGCTTCAGATACGCAGTATTTT. The rearrangement uses TRBV10-3 and TRBJ2-3, with 16 positions matching TRBD2. Trimming cost V 6 bases and J 4 bases; bases outside gene matches: 7. There are 17 residues in the CDR3. The germline gives CDR1 ENHRY, CDR2 SYGVKD.

The gene calls are TRBV27 and TRBJ2-5; no clear D. The CDR3 runs to 14 residues. The V and J ends lost 0 bases and 8 bases respectively, with 13 bases between them. Germline V lookup: CDR1 MNHEY, CDR2 SMNVEV (reference sequence). The CDR3 loop reads CASSLSYQDRTQYF. The CDR3 nucleotides are TGTGCCAGCAGTTTATCGTACCAGGATCGCACCCAGTACTTC.

The sample holds one count of this clone. V is TRBV11-2 and J is TRBJ2-2, with TRBD1 matching over 8 bases. This CDR3 contains 13 residues. V lost 5 bases to trimming and J lost 6 bases; unmatched junction nucleotides: 2. Germline loops: CDR1 SGHAT, CDR2 FQNNGV. CDR3 nucleotide sequence: TGTGCCAGCAGCCGGACAGGGTCCGGGGAGCTGTTTTTT. The encoded protein is CASSRTGSGELFF.

The chain is built from TRBV7-9 and TRBJ2-6; D is uncertain. Germline V gene sequence: CDR1 SEHNR, CDR2 FQNEAQ (reference sequence). V was clipped by 6 bases and J by 0 bases, with 9 bases between them. This CDR3 is built from 15 residues. The CDR3 DNA sequence: TGTGCCAGCAGTCCCGGTTCCTCTGGGGCCAACGTCCTGACTTTC. Its protein is CASSPGSSGANVLTF.

This chain links TRBV5-1 with TRBJ2-7; 9 bases are shared with TRBD1. Looked up from germline, CDR1 is SGHRS and CDR2 is YFSETQ. V lost 3 bases to trimming and J lost 1 base; unmatched junction nucleotides: 8. This CDR3 region has 16 residues. CDR3 DNA sequence: TGCGCCAGCAGCTGGGATTCCGGGACAGGGTCCTACGAGCAGTACTTC. Its translation: CASSWDSGTGSYEQYF.

This clone turned up a few times. The chain has TRBV6-5 and TRBJ2-3, with a possible D match to TRBD1 (6 bases). The germline V gene has CDR1 MNHEY and CDR2 SVGAGI. This CDR3 has 14 amino acids. With 10 bases removed from V and 0 bases from J, the gap between germline ends came to 14 bases. CDR3 coding DNA: TGTGCCACCCGGGTGGGGACAAGCACAGATACGCAGTATTTT. Translated, it gives CATRVGTSTDTQYF.

The chain recombines TRBV30 with TRBJ2-7; D is possibly TRBD2 (6 bases). Trimming shortened V by 0 bases and J by 7 bases, and 19 bases separated the two germline ends. The CDR3 length is 15 residues. Germline values: CDR1 GTSNPN, CDR2 SVGIG (reference sequence). The DNA of the CDR3 is TGTGCCTGGAGTGTTGTCGGGGGAGGCATTCAGGAGCAGTACTTC. Protein sequence: CAWSVVGGGIQEQYF.

This chain links TRBV19 with TRBJ1-5; a possible D gene is TRBD1 (5 bases). V dropped 1 base and J dropped 9 bases, with 16 bases sitting between them. Germline assignment: CDR1 LNHDA and CDR2 SQIVND (reference sequence). This CDR3 is 15 amino acids long. CDR3: CASSIVDSSEAPQHF. The CDR3 DNA reads TGTGCCAGTAGTATAGTTGACAGCTCAGAGGCGCCCCAGCATTTT.